This TCR beta chain was found in a study of T cells in Graves' hyperthyroidism and ophthalmopathy. Study-level results: Blood samples included most of the expanded thyroid clonotypes exceeding 0.001.

Amplification of TCR beta CDR3 regions used RNA as the template. The TCR CDR3 was amplified in a first-round RT-PCR using the HTBI primer set. Using its own MiXCR run on the multiplex PCR reads, TCRdb lists one record per CDR3 protein. The data show roughly 700,000 distinct CDR3 sequences, roughly a third seen once. With regard to this clonotype: What it recognizes is unknown.

Patients aged 18 to 65 had newly diagnosed hyperthyroidism lasting under 2 months. In making diagnoses, clinical symptoms, serum thyroxine and TRAb, thyroid ultrasound and orbital computed tomography were all used. Fresh peripheral blood, roughly 10 ml of it, supplied the PBMCs. Germline V lookup: CDR1 LNHDA, CDR2 SQIVND (reference sequence). Unmatched junction bases numbered 5, after V lost 7 bases and J lost 4 bases. This CDR3 comprises 16 residues. The chain couples TRBV19 to TRBJ2-2; 14 nucleotides match TRBD2. The origin of this receptor is a woman aged 40 to 50 with Graves' hyperthyroidism. The specimen was blood. DNA of the CDR3: TGTGCCAGTACGACTAGCGGGAGGGCCGGCACCGGGGAGCTGTTTTTT. This sequence encodes CASTTSGRAGTGELFF. The complete variable domain, with remaining parts taken from reference TRBV19 and TRBJ2-2, reads DGGITQSPKYLFRKEGQNVTLSCEQNLNHDAMYWYRQDPGQGLRLIYYSQIVNDFQKGDIAEGYSVSREKKESFPLTVTSAQKNPTAFYLCASTTSGRAGTGELFFGEGSRLTVL.